This is a list of T cell receptor beta chains from one sample in a study of blood T cell repertoires in COVID-19. Sequenced by immunoSEQ multiplex PCR; TCRdb stores in-frame clones only, minus some. Of 200,000 to 250,000 clones in the sample, 75% to 85% are singletons; the top ten hold around 13%. Input material: peripheral blood. These receptors were taken from a human donor in a cohort sampled during active COVID-19. CDR3s include the opening cysteine and the closing phenylalanine or tryptophan. A D gene is named only where the DNA matches it firmly.

j_call | d_call | v_call | cdr3_aa
TRBJ1-2 | TRBD1 | TRBV5-5 | CASSHSGTASYGYTF
TRBJ2-5 | TRBD1 | TRBV12-3/TRBV12-4 | CASSLNRGETQYF
TRBJ2-4 | - | TRBV28 | CASCPPGLAKNIQYF
TRBJ2-1 | - | TRBV2 | CASSADIGEQFF
TRBJ1-2 | - | TRBV4-3 | CASSQDWASANYGYTF
TRBJ2-7 | TRBD2 | TRBV20-1 | CSASPIPGASGLLYEQYF
TRBJ1-5 | - | TRBV27 | CAIRSGNQPQHF
TRBJ1-1 | - | TRBV6-5 | CASSQGWLRSTEAFF
TRBJ2-7 | TRBD1 | TRBV5-1 | CASSLGRDRRTYEQYF
TRBJ1-1 | TRBD1 | TRBV14 | CASSRQGLAFWVAFF
TRBJ1-2 | TRBD1 | TRBV5-6 | CASRRGGSGYGYTF
TRBJ2-2 | - | TRBV7-6 | CASSSRVGGTGELFF
TRBJ2-3 | - | TRBV7-2 | CASSPAGGEPSTDTQYF
TRBJ2-2 | - | TRBV4-3 | CASSQVYRVNTGELFF
TRBJ2-7 | - | TRBV7-2 | CASSLPGDEQYF
TRBJ2-3 | - | TRBV5-1 | CASSPQEPGEDTQYF
TRBJ2-7 | - | TRBV28 | CASSPLRYEQYF
TRBJ1-1 | - | TRBV13 | CASSFQLNTEAFF
TRBJ2-2 | - | TRBV28 | CASARGAGELFF
TRBJ1-1 | - | TRBV2 | CASRLRVLDTEAFF
TRBJ1-3 | - | TRBV29-1 | CSVRGTDSGNTIYF
TRBJ2-1 | - | TRBV7-9 | CASSLLGSFNEQFF
TRBJ1-2 | TRBD1 | TRBV5-1 | CASSRDRAADYGYTF
TRBJ2-1 | - | TRBV7-9 | CASSLALNRAGREFF
TRBJ1-4 | - | TRBV7-9 | CASSLAAAGANEKLFF
TRBJ2-1 | TRBD2 | TRBV6-5 | CASRRLAGYNEQFF